The 6 T cell receptor beta chains given below trace back to one sample, sequenced in a study of neurological immune-mediated disorders. TCRdb reprocessed the 5' RACE reads via MiXCR and lists one record per CDR3 protein. The profile shows about 120,000 distinct CDR3 sequences, around 3% of them singletons. The sequencing sample was made of PBMCs. The source of these receptors is a woman in her twenties or thirties with multiple sclerosis.

This clonotype was counted ten times or more. V and J are TRBV7-2 and TRBJ1-5; TRBD1 matches at 10 bases. The germline CDR1 and CDR2 sequences are SGHTA and FQGNSA. There are 15 residues in the CDR3. V shed 1 base, J shed 6 bases, and the junction held 3 bases outside the gene matches. The CDR3: CASSLEGTGVQPQHF. CDR3 DNA sequence: TGTGCCAGCAGCTTAGAGGGGACAGGGGTTCAGCCCCAGCATTTT.

This clonotype was counted many times. The chain links TRBV7-2 to TRBJ1-5; TRBD1 is a possible D gene (5 bases). This CDR3 comprises 15 residues. The V end was cut by 2 bases, the J end by 2 bases, with 10 bases between. In germline, CDR1 is SGHTA, CDR2 FQGNSA. The DNA for the CDR3 is TGTGCCAGCAGCTTAACGGGAGGGGGCAATCAGCCCCAGCATTTT. Residues: CASSLTGGGNQPQHF.

The sample holds many counts of this clonotype. The chain recombines TRBV29-1 with TRBJ2-2; D ambiguous. The CDR3 runs to 15 residues. Between the trimmed V and J ends, which lost 6 bases and 5 bases, there was a span of 19 bases. CDR1 and CDR2 (germline): SQVTM, ANQGSEA. DNA for the CDR3: TGCAGCGTCACCCCGGCGGAGAGCCTTACCGGGGAGCTGTTTTTT. Amino acid sequence: CSVTPAESLTGELFF.

A few counts support this clonotype. The chain carries TRBV18 and TRBJ1-1; D is ambiguous. Germline V lookup: CDR1 KGHSH, CDR2 LQKENI. V shed 4 bases and J shed 3 bases, with 9 bases lying between them. The CDR3 runs to 13 residues. CDR3 loop: CASSQGSDTEAFF. The CDR3, as DNA: TGTGCCAGCTCACAAGGTTCTGACACTGAAGCTTTCTTT.

The table lists this clonotype with many counts. The chain combines TRBV7-2 with TRBJ2-7, with 10 bases that match TRBD2. The CDR3 covers 13 residues. The V gene end was trimmed by 6 bases and the J gene end by 5 bases; junction bases not matched to a gene: 4. Per germline, CDR1 SGHTA and CDR2 FQGNSA. The CDR3 bases are TGTGCCAGCAGACTAGCGGGAATGGACGAGCAGTACTTC. Residues: CASRLAGMDEQYF.

This clonotype was observed at least ten times. The chain uses TRBV10-3 and TRBJ1-5; 7 positions match TRBD1. V lost 2 bases, J lost 6 bases, and 10 bases stayed unmatched. The CDR3 is 16 residues long. Looked up from germline, CDR1 is ENHRY and CDR2 is SYGVKD. The CDR3, as DNA: TGTGCCATCAGTGAGAGTCAGGGGGTCCTTGGTCAGCCCCAGCATTTT. Translation: CAISESQGVLGQPQHF.